These T cell receptor beta chains were read from a single sample in a study of response to subunit inactivated influenza vaccine. TCRdb reanalysed the RT-PCR reads using MiXCR and keeps one entry per CDR3 protein. Here the sample spans 650,000 to 800,000 distinct CDR3 sequences, about 14% being singletons. The sequencing used PBMCs from blood, collected 14 days before vaccination. These TCRs come from a man aged 50 or older who received an inactivated influenza vaccine. CDR3s include the opening cysteine and the closing phenylalanine or tryptophan. A D gene is named only where the DNA matches it firmly. For some rows the clone size is stated as once, few or many, or as a class when expanded; others skip it.

TGTGCCAGCAGCCCGGTGGGGGGACTCCTCGACAATGAGCAGTTCTTC,CASSPVGGLLDNEQFF,TRBJ2-1,-,-,TRBV3-1
TGCGCCAGCAGCTTAGAGCGAGCAGCCTACAATGAGCAGTTCTTC,CASSLERAAYNEQFF,TRBJ2-1,-,-,TRBV5-1
TGTGCCAGCAGTCCACGAGCGGGGGGCCTCGCAGATACGCAGTATTTT,CASSPRAGGLADTQYF,TRBJ2-3,many,TRBD2,TRBV12-3/TRBV12-4
TGTGCCAGCAGCGTAGCCTGGAGCTCTGGGGCCAACGTCCTGACTTTC,CASSVAWSSGANVLTF,TRBJ2-6,-,-,TRBV9
TGTGCCAGCAGCCAAGTGGGGGGGGTGATGGCGTTCTTC,CASSQVGGVMAFF,TRBJ2-1,many,TRBD2,TRBV14
TGTGCCAGCAGCTGGGGGCGGGGGCTTGCCGAGCAGTACTTC,CASSWGRGLAEQYF,TRBJ2-7,once,-,TRBV5-4
TGTGCCACCAGTGATACCCAGGCAGGGGACACCGGGGAGCTGTTTTTT,CATSDTQAGDTGELFF,TRBJ2-2,-,-,TRBV24-1
TGTGCCAGCAGTTTACCAGGGGCCACGAACACTGAAGCTTTCTTT,CASSLPGATNTEAFF,TRBJ1-1,-,-,TRBV28
TGTGCCAGCAGGCAAACAGGACACGGGGCCAACGTCCTGACTTTC,CASRQTGHGANVLTF,TRBJ2-6,many,-,TRBV12-3/TRBV12-4
TGTGCCAGCTCACCGATGGCGGGTAGAGATGAGCAGTTCTTC,CASSPMAGRDEQFF,TRBJ2-1,-,-,TRBV18
TGTGCCAGCAGCTTGATACGGTCACCCCTCCACTTT,CASSLIRSPLHF,TRBJ1-6,-,-,TRBV7-2
TGTGCCAGCGGAAGGAGACACCTTGGGAATGAGCAGTTCTTC,CASGRRHLGNEQFF,TRBJ2-1,few,-,TRBV7-3
TGTGCCACCCAAAGTGACAGGGGGACCTACGAGCAGTACTTC,CATQSDRGTYEQYF,TRBJ2-7,-,TRBD1,TRBV15
TGCAGTGCTGTGGGACAGGGAATTTATGGCTACACCTTC,CSAVGQGIYGYTF,TRBJ1-2,-,TRBD1,TRBV20-1
TGCGCCAGCAGCTTGGAAGAAAGCTATAATTCACCCCTCCACTTT,CASSLEESYNSPLHF,TRBJ1-6,few,-,TRBV5-1
TGTGCCAGCAGCATTGTCCGGAGGGGCACCGGGGAGCTGTTTTTT,CASSIVRRGTGELFF,TRBJ2-2,-,-,TRBV7-9
TGTGCCACCAGACCGGCAGGAGATACGCAGTATTTT,CATRPAGDTQYF,TRBJ2-3,-,-,TRBV19
TGTGCCAGCAGTTTAAGAGTTATACAGACCCAGTACTTC,CASSLRVIQTQYF,TRBJ2-5,few,-,TRBV12-3/TRBV12-4
TGTGCCACCAGTGATTCGGACCGGGACACCACACGGAACGAGCAGTACTTC,CATSDSDRDTTRNEQYF,TRBJ2-7,-,-,TRBV24-1
TGTGCCAGCCGAGTGCCCACCCCCGGGGGGAGTGAAAAACTGTTTTTT,CASRVPTPGGSEKLFF,TRBJ1-4,many,-,TRBV28
TGTGCCAGCAGCCAAGTTTTGACGGGACAGGGTGGTACTGAGCAGTTCTTC,CASSQVLTGQGGTEQFF,TRBJ2-1,-,TRBD1,TRBV3-1
TGTGCCAGCAGTCGGTCGTTCTACGAGCAGTACTTC,CASSRSFYEQYF,TRBJ2-7,-,-,TRBV6-2/TRBV6-3
TGCGCCAGCAGCCCCGGACTAGCGGGGGGTGAGCAGTACTTC,CASSPGLAGGEQYF,TRBJ2-7,many,TRBD2,TRBV4-3
TGTGCCACCAGTGACCGCAACGCCGGGACACCTAACTATGGCTACACCTTC,CATSDRNAGTPNYGYTF,TRBJ1-2,-,-,TRBV24-1
TGCAGCGTTGTTATATGGCGCGGCGGATTGAGCTCCTACAATGAGCAGTTCTTC,CSVVIWRGGLSSYNEQFF,TRBJ2-1,-,-,TRBV29-1
TGTGCCAGCAGTTCGGGACCGAGAAACACCATATATTTT,CASSSGPRNTIYF,TRBJ1-3,-,-,TRBV12-3/TRBV12-4
TGCGCCAGCAGCCACCGGCCTTTCAATGAGCAGTTCTTC,CASSHRPFNEQFF,TRBJ2-1,-,-,TRBV4-1
TGTGCCAGCAGCACCCCCTTGGGCCGCGGAGGTTATGGCTACACCTTC,CASSTPLGRGGYGYTF,TRBJ1-2,-,-,TRBV11-2
TGTGCCAGCAGTTTAACGGCGGGGGGGACTCAGCAGTTCTTC,CASSLTAGGTQQFF,TRBJ2-1,few,TRBD2,TRBV6-5
TGTGCCAGCTCACCCCTAGTTCCCGGGACAGGGCCCTTAGCCAAAAACATTCAGTACTTC,CASSPLVPGTGPLAKNIQYF,TRBJ2-4,-,TRBD1,TRBV18
TGTGCCAGCACCCAAGGCCGGGGGGCCCCTCTCGAGCAGTACTTC,CASTQGRGAPLEQYF,TRBJ2-7,few,-,TRBV6-2/TRBV6-3
TGTGCCAGCAGCTACTTAGCGCTCACAGATACGCAGTATTTT,CASSYLALTDTQYF,TRBJ2-3,few,-,TRBV6-5
TGTGCCAGCAGACCACCAGTACGACAGGGGGCTGTGAACACCGGGGAGCTGTTTTTT,CASRPPVRQGAVNTGELFF,TRBJ2-2,few,TRBD1,TRBV11-1
TGTGCCAGCAGTGAATCGGACAGGGGGACGGACCTCTATGGCTACACCTTC,CASSESDRGTDLYGYTF,TRBJ1-2,few,TRBD1,TRBV6-4
TGCAGTGCTCCCCCGCCCGGGACTAGCGGAAACAATGAGCAGTTCTTC,CSAPPPGTSGNNEQFF,TRBJ2-1,-,TRBD2,TRBV20-1
TGCGCCAGCGGACCCTCCGGGCCCCGCACAGATACGCAGTATTTT,CASGPSGPRTDTQYF,TRBJ2-3,few,-,TRBV5-1
TGTGCCAGCAGCCAGGAACAGGGCCTTAATTCACCCCTCCACTTT,CASSQEQGLNSPLHF,TRBJ1-6,-,-,TRBV5-4
TGTGCCAGCAGTTTTGTAGCAGACCAAGAGAGCCAGTACTTC,CASSFVADQESQYF,TRBJ2-5,-,-,TRBV27
TGTGCCATAAATCCAGGGGACACCGGGGAGCTGTTTTTT,CAINPGDTGELFF,TRBJ2-2,-,-,TRBV10-3
TGTGCCATCAGTGGAACAGGGATCGGCTATGGCTACACCTTC,CAISGTGIGYGYTF,TRBJ1-2,few,-,TRBV10-3
TGCAGCGTTGTCTACGGGTACAATGAGCAGTTCTTC,CSVVYGYNEQFF,TRBJ2-1,-,-,TRBV29-1